The next 17 T cell receptor beta chains were all read from a single sample in a study of shared clonotypes between healthy human individuals. Here immunoSEQ multiplex PCR was the method, and the copy in TCRdb shows in-frame clones only, minus some. The sample consists of a few million clones, 85% to 95% of them appearing once. The material sequenced was naive CD4+ T cells from PBMCs. Subset: CD45RA+ positively selected. These TCRs come from a man younger than 30 in good health. Some clones in this sample may be carry-over from other donors' samples.

V usage is TRBV2 and J usage is TRBJ2-2; D might be TRBD1 (5 bases). V was shortened by 2 bases and J by 5 bases, with 12 bases between the two germline ends. This CDR3 comprises 15 residues. Per the germline V gene, CDR1 is SNHLY and CDR2 is FYNNEI. The CDR3 nucleotides read TGTGCCAGCAGTGAATTTCAGGGTAGGACCGGGGAGCTGTTTTTT. Translated, it gives CASSEFQGRTGELFF.

V is TRBV5-4 and J is TRBJ2-1, with TRBD1 identical over 10 bases. The germline V gene has CDR1 SGHNT and CDR2 YYREEE (reference sequence). V lost 4 bases and J lost 6; bases outside the gene matches: 10. The CDR3 is 16 amino acids. This CDR3 is CASSTLWGTGVNEQFF. In DNA form, the CDR3 reads TGTGCCAGCAGCACCCTTTGGGGGACAGGGGTCAATGAGCAGTTCTTC.

The V gene is TRBV28, the J gene TRBJ1-1; a possible D gene is TRBD1 (6 bases). The CDR3 is 14 amino acids. V was pared by 6 bases and J by 0 bases, with 11 bases between. Germline V lookup: CDR1 MDHEN, CDR2 SYDVKM. Here the CDR3 reads CASSEGGLNTEAFF. The CDR3 DNA reads TGTGCCAGCAGCGAAGGGGGGTTGAACACTGAAGCTTTCTTT.

DNA for the CDR3: TGTGCCAGTAGTGCCCGATTGACAGCAACTAATGAAAAACTGTTTTTT. Protein sequence: CASSARLTATNEKLFF. The V gene is TRBV19, the J gene TRBJ1-4, with D tentatively TRBD1 (5 bases). The CDR3 consists of 16 residues. V gave up 5 bases and J gave up 0 bases, with 13 bases separating them. The germline V gene has CDR1 LNHDA and CDR2 SQIVND (reference sequence). Combining the CDR3 with reference TRBV19 and TRBJ1-4 gives the whole variable domain DGGITQSPKYLFRKEGQNVTLSCEQNLNHDAMYWYRQDPGQGLRLIYYSQIVNDFQKGDIAEGYSVSREKKESFPLTVTSAQKNPTAFYLCASSARLTATNEKLFFGSGTQLSVL.

The CDR3 spells CASSRQGISGEQYF. The CDR3 DNA is TGTGCCAGCAGCCGTCAAGGTATCTCGGGTGAGCAGTACTTC. The genes are TRBV7-2 and TRBJ2-7; D gene unclear. Per germline, CDR1 SGHTA and CDR2 FQGNSA. The ends were cut back, 5 bases at V and 7 bases at J, with 18 bases in the middle. The CDR3 has 14 residues.

The rearrangement uses TRBV5-6 and TRBJ2-1, with D possibly TRBD2 on 5 matching bases. The CDR3 is 14 residues long. Trimming removed 5 bases at V and 0 bases at J, with 9 bases between. The V gene's germline CDR1 is SGHDT and CDR2 YYEEEE. The CDR3 DNA follows: TGTGCCAGCAGTGAGGGCCCCTCCTACAATGAGCAGTTCTTC. This encodes CASSEGPSYNEQFF.

This clone was detected once. The chain links TRBV9 to TRBJ2-1; D perhaps matches TRBD2 (6 bases). Germline V CDR1 and CDR2: SGDLS, YYNGEE. There are 12 residues in the CDR3. The germline V and J ends were trimmed by 3 bases and 15 bases, with 16 bases remaining between them. The CDR3 is CASSALTSRLFF. DNA of the CDR3: TGTGCCAGCAGCGCATTGACTAGTCGCCTGTTCTTC.

The rearrangement joins TRBV10-3 to TRBJ2-7; TRBD2 agrees at 8 bases. This CDR3 comprises 13 residues. V gave up 6 bases and J gave up 5 bases; unmatched junction bases: 6. The germline V gene encodes CDR1 ENHRY and CDR2 SYGVKD. In nucleotides, the CDR3 is TGTGCCATCAGGAGTAGCGGGACCCACGAGCAGTACTTC. Translation: CAIRSSGTHEQYF.

The rearrangement joins TRBV9 to TRBJ2-3; tentatively, D is TRBD1 or TRBD2 (6 bases each). This CDR3 spans 17 amino acids. Germline CDR1 SGDLS, CDR2 YYNGEE. Trimming pared 4 bases from V and 4 bases from J, leaving 22 bases between. The CDR3 sequence is CASSPVGGYSSADTQYF. The CDR3 DNA sequence: TGTGCCAGCAGCCCCGTCGGGGGCTATTCCTCGGCAGATACGCAGTATTTT.

The J gene is TRBJ1-1, the V gene TRBV18; no reliable D call. Germline-derived CDR1 and CDR2 are KGHSH and LQKENI. The CDR3 is 14 residues long. Trimming removed 1 base at V and 2 bases at J, with 8 bases between. CDR3 in DNA: TGTGCCAGCTCACCACTAACCGTCAACACTGAAGCTTTCTTT. Its translation: CASSPLTVNTEAFF.

This chain joins TRBV28 and TRBJ1-2; D is perhaps TRBD1 (5 bases). Trimming cost V 4 bases and J 7 bases, with 19 bases left between them. Germline-derived CDR1 and CDR2 are MDHEN and SYDVKM. The CDR3 loop spans 15 amino acids. The chain's CDR3 is CASSSPGTGRSGYTF. Written as DNA, the CDR3 is TGTGCCAGCAGTTCCCCAGGTACAGGTCGCTCTGGCTACACCTTC.

A word on this clone: Different DNA sequences within this sample yield the same CDR3. The genes are TRBV6-5 and TRBJ1-2; TRBD1 agrees at 9 bases. This CDR3 is built from 12 residues. Germline values: CDR1 MNHEY, CDR2 SVGAGI. J gave up 8 bases and V 6 bases, and 4 bases lay outside the gene matches. DNA for the CDR3: TGTGCCAGCAGGGGTACAGGGGGCGGCTACACCTTC. Translated: CASRGTGGGYTF.

The rearrangement joins TRBV7-8 to TRBJ2-7; TRBD2 matches at 13 bases. CDR1 and CDR2 (germline): SGHVS, FQNEAQ. The CDR3 length is 18 residues. Losses at the gene ends were 2 bases for V and 0 bases for J; bases not matched to a gene: 7. The CDR3 loop is CASSLPTSGRINSYEQYF. The DNA of the CDR3 is TGTGCCAGCAGCTTACCGACTAGCGGGAGGATAAACTCCTACGAGCAGTACTTC.

The chain links TRBV7-3 to TRBJ2-3, with 10 bases identical to TRBD2. Losses at the gene ends were 8 bases for V and 7 bases for J; bases not matched to a gene: 9. Germline values: CDR1 SGHTA, CDR2 FQGTGA. The CDR3 contains 14 residues. DNA of the CDR3: TGTGCCAGCGGTCCGGGACTAGCGACGAATACGCAGTATTTT. Its translation is CASGPGLATNTQYF.

The J gene is TRBJ1-1, the V gene TRBV19; 8 bases match TRBD1. V lost 7 bases, J lost 1 base, and 5 bases stayed unmatched. Germline CDR1 LNHDA, CDR2 SQIVND (reference sequence). The CDR3 has 14 amino acids. This CDR3 is CASKTQGANTEAFF. CDR3 nucleotide sequence: TGTGCCAGTAAGACTCAGGGGGCGAACACTGAAGCTTTCTTT.

This clone has only one observation. The rearrangement links TRBV5-1 to TRBJ2-7; D might be TRBD2 (5 bases). The germline V and J ends were trimmed by 6 bases and 5 bases, with 18 bases remaining between them. This CDR3 is 14 amino acids long. The germline CDR1 and CDR2 sequences are SGHRS and YFSETQ. The chain's CDR3 is CASKDFIRENEQYF. The CDR3 DNA reads TGCGCCAGCAAGGATTTCATCCGGGAAAACGAGCAGTACTTC.

This clone was observed a single time. Different DNA sequences within this sample yield the same CDR3. This chain uses TRBV5-4 with TRBJ2-2; 9 bases agree with TRBD1. There are 15 residues in the CDR3. The trim removed 4 bases at V and 2 bases at J, leaving 3 bases unmatched. Germline CDR1 and CDR2: SGHNT and YYREEE (reference sequence). This chain's CDR3 is CASSVGQGNTGELFF. CDR3 coding DNA: TGTGCCAGCAGCGTGGGACAGGGTAACACCGGGGAGCTGTTTTTT.